This paragraph covers one T cell receptor beta chain sequence. This clone was seen only a few times. What this receptor recognizes is not known. Base qualities were left out, and no much larger clone turns up one base away. The sample originates from a study of blood T cell repertoires in COVID-19 (dated by TCRdb to the early 2020s). For the wider study: Collaborator samples came from the United States, Italy and Spain and covered acute and convalescent phases of COVID-19. The material from the prospective study consisted of cDNA or gDNA derived from T cells, B-cell-depleted T cells, or PBMCs. The dataset comprised deeply sampled blood TCRbeta repertoires from subjects exposed to, actively infected with, or recovered from COVID-19. The repertoires were made available in a free public database intended to serve as a resource for research on the immune response to SARS-CoV-2. Samples were obtained from the ongoing ImmuneRACE study (first 160 participants) and from approximately 1,200 subjects provided by 6 global collaborators. Nearly every sample came with metadata listing a de-identified subject ID, COVID-19 status, age in years and sex. HLA class I and class II types, where available, came from metadata supplied by the sample provider rather than from assay-based typing. What the research found in general, with its limitations: The quantity of clinical and demographic metadata differed by source and by participant and was supplied without curation.

The germline V gene provides CDR1 SGHRS and CDR2 YFSETQ. Measured from the cysteine to the phenylalanine, the CDR3 is 14 residues long. The kept DNA is CDR3 alone, 42 bases in frame from the first base. The V end loses 3 bases and the J end loses 2 bases, and a stretch of 10 bases separates them. TCRbeta CDR3 regions were amplified from genomic DNA using the immunoSEQ Assay, a bias-controlled multiplex PCR. Under the source paper's analysis protocol: Nucleated cell counts per sample were estimated from amplification of reference gene primers within the assay. To quantify the absolute abundance of each unique TCRbeta CDR3 rearrangement, sequence reads were collapsed and filtered. Productive Simpson clonality was computed per sample as the square root of Simpson's diversity index over productive rearrangements. The immuneACCESS repertoire file appears here via TCRdb, limited to in-frame rearrangements. These files lack a portion of the clones; in checked studies, under half of the deficit traces to unresolved V genes, and the cause of the others is not known. V, J and clone size are taken as reported in that table, and D and trimming were inferred from the DNA itself. The sample table lists a few hundred thousand clones, roughly 85% of them with a count of one. The ten largest clones capture 7.2% of the sample.

Each collaborating institution followed its own protocols to collect whole blood in K2EDTA tubes. For TCRbeta analysis, collaborator samples were shipped as frozen whole blood, as isolated PBMCs, or as DNA extracted from either sample type. The chain is encoded by TRBV5-1 joined to TRBJ2-3; TRBD2 is a weak D gene call, 6 bases matching. The sequence came from a human donor in a cohort sampled during active COVID-19. Input material: peripheral blood. The nucleotides are TGCGCCAGCAGCTATCTAGCGTTCACAGATACGCAGTATTTT. Translated, this gives CASSYLAFTDTQYF.